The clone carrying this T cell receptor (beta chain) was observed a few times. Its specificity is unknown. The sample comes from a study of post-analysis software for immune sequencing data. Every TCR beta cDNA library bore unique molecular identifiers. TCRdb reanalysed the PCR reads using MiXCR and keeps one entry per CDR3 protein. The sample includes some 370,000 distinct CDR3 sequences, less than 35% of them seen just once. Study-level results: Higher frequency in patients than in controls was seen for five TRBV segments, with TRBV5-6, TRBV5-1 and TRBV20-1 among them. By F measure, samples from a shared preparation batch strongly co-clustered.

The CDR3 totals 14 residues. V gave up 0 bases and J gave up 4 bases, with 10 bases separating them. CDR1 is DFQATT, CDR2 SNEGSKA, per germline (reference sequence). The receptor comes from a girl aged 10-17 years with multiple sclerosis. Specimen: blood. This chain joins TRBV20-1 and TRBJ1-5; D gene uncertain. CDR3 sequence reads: CSARDTTVNQPQHF. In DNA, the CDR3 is TGCAGTGCTAGAGACACTACGGTAAATCAGCCCCAGCATTTT.